This TCR beta chain was recovered during a study of blood T cell repertoires in COVID-19 (dated by TCRdb to 2020 to 2022). Background on the whole study: The collaborator samples originated in the United States, Italy and Spain and spanned the acute and convalescent phases of COVID-19. The prospective study material was composed of cDNA or gDNA derived from T cells, B-cell-depleted T cells, or PBMCs. Deeply sampled blood TCRbeta repertoires from subjects exposed to, actively infected with, or recovered from COVID-19 were included in the dataset. The repertoires were made available in a free public database intended to serve as a resource for research on the immune response to SARS-CoV-2. Samples came from the ongoing ImmuneRACE study (first 160 participants) plus 1,254 subjects from 6 global collaborators. The sample metadata nearly always contained a de-identified subject ID, COVID-19 status, age in years and sex. Where HLA class I and class II types were available, the types were taken from metadata supplied by the sample provider, not from assay-based typing.

Concerning this clone: Its antigen is still unknown. Per-base quality was not reported, and no clone a single base away is much larger than it.

TCRbeta CDR3 regions were amplified from genomic DNA using the immunoSEQ Assay, a bias-controlled multiplex PCR. As for the original processing: The number of nucleated cells in each sample was estimated by amplification of reference gene primers within the assay. Sequence reads were collapsed and filtered to measure the absolute abundance of every unique TCRbeta CDR3 rearrangement. Productive Simpson clonality was computed per sample as the square root of Simpson's diversity index over productive rearrangements. TCRdb carries this immuneACCESS record with in-frame sequences only. Its versions omit some clonotypes, under half of them owing to an unresolved V gene in the studies checked, with the rest unexplained. V, J and clone size are taken as reported in that table, and D and trimming were inferred from the DNA itself. Here the sample has 140,000 or so clones; around nine tenths occur a single time. The ten most abundant clones make up approximately 9% of the sample.

The collaborating institutions used their own protocols to collect whole blood in K2EDTA tubes. For TCRbeta analysis, collaborators shipped samples in one of three forms: frozen whole blood, isolated PBMCs, or DNA extracted from either of those sample types. Study-level results and caveats: The amount of clinical and demographic metadata varied by source and participant and was provided uncurated.

V is clipped by 1 base and J by 0 bases, and the sequence between their germline boundaries is 12 bases long. The CDR3, cysteine through phenylalanine, is 16 amino acids long. Kept here is only the CDR3 DNA, which spans 48 bases and is read in frame from base 1. Via the germline V gene (reference sequence), CDR1 is SEHNR and CDR2 FQNEAQ. The receptor chain draws on TRBV7-9 and TRBJ1-1; no D gene is confidently identified. The receptor was derived from a woman in her forties or fifties with active or convalescent COVID-19. Material: peripheral blood. The CDR3 reads as follows: CASSLDRLTMNTEAFF. The DNA sequence is TGTGCCAGCAGCTTAGATCGGCTCACTATGAACACTGAAGCTTTCTTT.